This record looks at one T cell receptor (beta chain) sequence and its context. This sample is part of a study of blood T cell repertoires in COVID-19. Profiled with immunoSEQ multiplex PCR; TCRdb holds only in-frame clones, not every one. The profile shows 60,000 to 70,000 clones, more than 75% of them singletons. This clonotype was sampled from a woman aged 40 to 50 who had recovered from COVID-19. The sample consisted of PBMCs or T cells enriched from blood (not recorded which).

CDR3 region: CASGRWSYEQYF. The CDR3 region has the DNA TGTGCCAGCGGCAGGTGGTCCTACGAGCAGTACTTC. V gene TRBV11-2 combines with J gene TRBJ2-7; no definite D call. Germline V gives CDR1 SGHAT, CDR2 FQNNGV. The CDR3 contains 12 residues. The V gene lost 8 bases and the J gene lost 1 base, with 9 bases spanning the gap.